One and the same sample provided the 14 T cell receptor beta chains below, sequenced in a study of cytomegalovirus exposure and HLA in healthy donors. A multiplex PCR was run with 60 Vbeta primers and 13 Jbeta primers. Repertoires were generated with immunoSEQ multiplex PCR, while TCRdb's copy carries only in-frame clones and drops some. Recorded for this sample: roughly 50,000 clones. Sequenced input: PBMCs. These receptors came from a male donor in good health and CMV-seropositive.

This sequence joins TRBV11-2 and TRBJ2-2, with 11 bases matching TRBD2. Germline loops: CDR1 SGHAT, CDR2 FQNNGV. Losses at the gene ends were 1 base for V and 0 bases for J; bases not matched to a gene: 7. The CDR3 has 19 amino acids. The CDR3 protein is CASSLGPSGGNSNTGELFF. As DNA, the CDR3 is TGTGCCAGCAGCTTAGGGCCTAGCGGGGGGAATTCGAACACCGGGGAGCTGTTTTTT.

The genes are TRBV6-6 and TRBJ1-2; TRBD1 aligns across 9 bases. The CDR3 runs to 15 residues. The junction had 7 bases not matched to a gene; V was cut back by 4 bases and J by 4 bases. Per germline, CDR1 MNHNY and CDR2 SVGAGI (reference sequence). The CDR3 DNA reads as TGTGCCAGCAGTTCACAGGACAGGGGCCTCTATGGCTACACCTTC. Its protein product is CASSSQDRGLYGYTF.

This chain joins TRBV15 and TRBJ1-3, with 8 bases that match TRBD1. CDR1 and CDR2 (germline): LNHNV, YYDKDF (reference sequence). There are 14 residues in the CDR3. Trimming took 1 base from V and 6 from J; bases not matched to a gene: 2. The CDR3 DNA sequence: TGTGCCACCAGCAGAGTGGACAGGGAAAACACCATATATTTT. It encodes CATSRVDRENTIYF.

The CDR3 DNA reads TGTGCCAGCAGTTCCAACCGGAATCAGCCCCAGCATTTT. This encodes CASSSNRNQPQHF. V is TRBV6-5 and J is TRBJ1-5; D is unclear. Trimming removed 4 bases from V and 4 bases from J, with 8 bases in between. Germline CDR1 is MNHEY and CDR2 is SVGAGI. The CDR3 has 13 residues.

The chain employs TRBV30 and TRBJ2-3, with 9 bases that match TRBD2. The germline gives CDR1 GTSNPN, CDR2 SVGIG (reference sequence). CDR3 length: 17 residues. The ends lost 5 bases at V and 3 bases at J; junction bases unmatched: 15. The CDR3 protein is CAWARPGLAYETDTQYF. In DNA, the CDR3 is TGTGCCTGGGCTCGGCCGGGACTAGCATACGAAACAGATACGCAGTATTTT.

This chain uses TRBV29-1 with TRBJ2-7, with 8 bases fitting TRBD2. The CDR3 is made up of 15 amino acids. Germline lookup yields CDR1 SQVTM and CDR2 ANQGSEA. V dropped 1 base and J dropped 0; count of bases not matched to a gene: 5. CDR3 DNA sequence: TGCAGCGTTGAAGCGCGGGGGGAGAGCTCCTACGAGCAGTACTTC. It is translated as CSVEARGESSYEQYF.

The chain combines TRBV5-4 with TRBJ2-3; the D gene is possibly TRBD2 (6 bases). V lost 1 base and J lost 6, with 15 bases in between. The CDR3 covers 15 residues. CDR1 and CDR2 (germline): SGHNT, YYREEE (reference sequence). The CDR3 bases are TGTGCCAGCAGCTTGCGTCGGGACTCAGCGGATACGCAGTATTTT. As protein: CASSLRRDSADTQYF.

The chain uses TRBV7-6 and TRBJ1-5, with D perhaps matching TRBD1 (5 bases). Germline V gene data show CDR1 as SGHVS and CDR2 as FNYEAQ. The V gene lost 6 bases and the J gene lost 1 base, with 13 bases spanning the gap. This CDR3 is 15 amino acids long. Here the CDR3 DNA reads TGTGCCAGCAGTCCGTCGGGGGGGAGCAATCAGCCCCAGCATTTT. Protein product: CASSPSGGSNQPQHF.

The V and J genes are TRBV6-5 and TRBJ2-7, with 10 positions matching TRBD1. CDR3 length: 13 residues. CDR1 is MNHEY and CDR2 is SVGAGI in the germline V gene. V was clipped by 5 bases and J by 4 bases; unmatched bases: 2. In DNA, the CDR3 is TGTGCCAGCAGTCCGGACAGGGGGTACGAGCAGTACTTC. It translates to CASSPDRGYEQYF.

V is TRBV28 and J is TRBJ1-1, with D unresolved. V lost 3 bases to trimming and J lost 4 bases, with 9 bases between them. CDR1 MDHEN and CDR2 SYDVKM come from the germline V gene. The CDR3 sequence is 13 residues long. CDR3 amino acids: CASSFVPRTEAFF. CDR3 DNA sequence: TGTGCCAGCAGTTTCGTCCCCCGCACTGAAGCTTTCTTT.

The CDR3 loop is CASSPPFDEQYF. Here the CDR3 DNA reads TGTGCCAGCTCACCACCGTTCGACGAGCAGTACTTC. The chain couples TRBV18 to TRBJ2-7; D call uncertain. CDR1 and CDR2 (germline): KGHSH, LQKENI. With 0 bases removed from V and 5 bases from J, the gap between germline ends came to 5 bases. The CDR3 contains 12 residues.

The rearrangement uses TRBV15 and TRBJ2-5; the match to TRBD1 covers 7 bases. Germline V gives CDR1 LNHNV, CDR2 YYDKDF (reference sequence). CDR3 length: 13 amino acids. V gave up 5 bases and J gave up 4 bases; unmatched junction bases: 4. CDR3 sequence reads: CATSATGTETQYF. The CDR3 region has the DNA TGTGCCACCAGCGCGACAGGGACAGAGACCCAGTACTTC. Supplemented by reference TRBV15 and TRBJ2-5, the full variable domain reads DAMVIQNPRYQVTQFGKPVTLSCSQTLNHNVMYWYQQKSSQAPKLLFHYYDKDFNNEADTPDNFQSRRPNTSFCFLDIRSPGLGDTAMYLCATSATGTETQYFGPGTRLLVL.

The CDR3 reads CASSEIRTGQGYTF. CDR3 coding DNA: TGTGCCAGCAGTGAAATCCGGACAGGGCAGGGCTACACCTTC. The J gene is TRBJ1-2, the V gene TRBV6-1, with TRBD1 matching 8 bases. Trimming removed 2 bases from V and 8 bases from J; junction bases left unmatched: 7. Germline V gives CDR1 MNHNS, CDR2 SASEGT. CDR3 length: 14 residues.

The chain is built from TRBV7-2 and TRBJ1-3, with 8 bases identical to TRBD1. V dropped 6 bases and J dropped 0; count of bases not matched to a gene: 4. The CDR3 contains 15 residues. Germline V gene lookup returns CDR1 SGHTA and CDR2 FQGNSA. The CDR3, as DNA: TGTGCCAGCAGACAAACAGGGGGCTCTGGAAACACCATATATTTT. Residues: CASRQTGGSGNTIYF.